Sample share makes the clone carrying this TCR beta chain large. Its antigen is currently unknown. Each library started from about 15 ng of total RNA using the QIAseq Immune Repertoire TCR panel. Using its own MiXCR run on the reads, TCRdb lists one record per CDR3 protein. The sample gives approximately 670 distinct CDR3 sequences, about a tenth of which show up once; over 12% is in the top ten. Four subsets defined by PD-1 and/or TIGIT were sorted from live CD3+CD8+TCRalphabeta+ cells. This entry comes from a study of circulating CD8 cells and anti-PD-1 response in melanoma. Background on the study: Response groups: complete/partial responders versus stable/progressive non-responders.

V lost 0 bases, J lost 7 bases, and 13 bases lay in between. The V gene's germline CDR1 is LGHDT and CDR2 YNNKEL (reference sequence). The CDR3 is 15 amino acids. Overall study results and limits: Expanded sorted subsets were checked for tumor reactivity using peptides.

This sequence joins TRBV3-1 and TRBJ2-1; D may match TRBD1 or TRBD2 (6 bases each). The source of this sequence is a human donor with melanoma. This specimen was CD8+ T cells from PBMCs, taken at baseline or after one month of anti-PD-1 therapy (not recorded which). The CDR3 is CASSQDEGGWNEQFF. The DNA for the CDR3 is TGTGCCAGCAGCCAAGATGAGGGGGGCTGGAATGAGCAGTTCTTC.